This T cell receptor (beta chain) was found in a study of shared clonotypes between healthy human individuals. The overall study: The people who gave samples were two women and a few men aged 18 to 49. CD4 naive cells filled three plates per donor, CD4 memory three, CD8 naive two and CD8 memory one.

Profiling relied on immunoSEQ multiplex PCR, and the TCRdb table lists in-frame clones only, not all of them. The data contain more than 500,000 clones, roughly 95% of them singletons. Trimming stripped 5 bases from V and 6 bases from J, with 8 bases between. Germline V gene data show CDR1 as SGHVS and CDR2 as FQNEAQ. This CDR3 contains 12 residues. Terminally differentiated effector memory CD45RA+ cells were excluded by CCR7 positive selection of CD45RO-negative cells. Details on this clone: The antigen is not known.

Study observations and caveats: The study sampled only blood, and tissue repertoires likely differ.

The TCR originated in a woman in her thirties in good health. The sequencing input was naive CD8+ T cells sorted from blood. This rearrangement joins TRBV7-8 to TRBJ1-5; D is undetermined. The CDR3 bases are TGTGCCAGCAGCCACCCCGGTCAGCCCCAGCATTTT. Translated: CASSHPGQPQHF.